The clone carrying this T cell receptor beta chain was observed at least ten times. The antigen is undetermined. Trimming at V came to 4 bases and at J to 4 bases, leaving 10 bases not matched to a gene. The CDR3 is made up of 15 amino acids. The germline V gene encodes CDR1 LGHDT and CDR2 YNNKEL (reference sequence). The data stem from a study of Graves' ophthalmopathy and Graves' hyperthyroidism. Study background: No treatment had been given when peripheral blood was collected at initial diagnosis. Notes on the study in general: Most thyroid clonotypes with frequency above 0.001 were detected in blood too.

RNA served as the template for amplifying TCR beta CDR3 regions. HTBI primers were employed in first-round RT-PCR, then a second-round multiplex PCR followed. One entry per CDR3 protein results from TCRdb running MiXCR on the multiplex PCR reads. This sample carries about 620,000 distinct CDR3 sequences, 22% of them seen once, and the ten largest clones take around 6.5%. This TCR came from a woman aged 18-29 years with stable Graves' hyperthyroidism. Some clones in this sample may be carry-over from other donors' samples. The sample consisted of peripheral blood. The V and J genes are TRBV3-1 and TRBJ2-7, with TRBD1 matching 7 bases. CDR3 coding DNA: TGTGCCAGCAGCCGTCAGGGGACAGCGCCATACGAGCAGTACTTC. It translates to CASSRQGTAPYEQYF.